The source of this T cell receptor (beta chain) is a study of T cells in Graves' hyperthyroidism and ophthalmopathy. This clonotype has just a few counts. The antigen is undetermined. The study defined stable Graves' hyperthyroidism as no ophthalmopathy progression within 18 months. Exclusion followed for patients with uncontrolled infection, other autoimmune disease, pregnancy or lactation. In making diagnoses, clinical symptoms, serum thyroxine and TRAb, thyroid ultrasound and orbital computed tomography were all used. Amplified TCR beta CDR3 regions came from RNA transcripts. When the TCR CDR3 underwent first-round RT-PCR, the HTBI primer set was used. MiXCR, run by TCRdb on the multiplex PCR reads, gives a single entry per CDR3 protein. Of 650,000 to 750,000 distinct CDR3 sequences listed, 11% to 15% are singletons. Germline values: CDR1 SEHNR, CDR2 FQNEAQ (reference sequence). V lost 4 bases to trimming and J lost 6 bases; unmatched junction nucleotides: 8. The CDR3 has 16 residues.

General study points: Researchers found most expanded thyroid clonotypes above 0.001 in blood as well.

The receptor was isolated from a woman aged 18-35 years with Graves' hyperthyroidism. Sample: blood. The V call is TRBV7-9, the J call TRBJ2-1; 11 bases line up with TRBD2. This CDR3 is CASSWGLAAPVNEQFF. The CDR3, as DNA: TGTGCCAGCAGCTGGGGACTAGCGGCCCCCGTCAATGAGCAGTTCTTC.